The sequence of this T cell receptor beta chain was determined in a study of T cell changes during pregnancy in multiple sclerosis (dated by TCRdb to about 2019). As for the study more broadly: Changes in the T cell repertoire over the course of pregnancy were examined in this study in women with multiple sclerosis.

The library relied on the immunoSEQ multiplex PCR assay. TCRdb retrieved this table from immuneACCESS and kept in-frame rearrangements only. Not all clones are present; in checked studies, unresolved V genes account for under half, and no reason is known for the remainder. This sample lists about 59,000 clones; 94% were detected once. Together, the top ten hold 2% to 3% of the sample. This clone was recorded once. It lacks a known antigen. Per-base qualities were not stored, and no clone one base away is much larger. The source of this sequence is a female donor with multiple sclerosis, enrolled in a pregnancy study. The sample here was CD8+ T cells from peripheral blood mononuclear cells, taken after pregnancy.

The CDR3: CASSQVTSGYEQYF. The nucleotide sequence reads TGCGCCAGCAGCCAAGTGACTAGCGGATACGAGCAGTACTTC. The V and J genes are TRBV4-1 and TRBJ2-7; 9 central bases correspond to TRBD2. From the cysteine up to the phenylalanine, the CDR3 has a length of 14 residues. The entry retains the CDR3 DNA only, 42 bases that are in frame from base 1. The CDR1 and CDR2 encoded by the germline V gene are MGHRA and YSYEKL. Trimmed from V: 1 base; trimmed from J: 4 bases; junction bases lacking a gene match: 2.